The 18 T cell receptor beta chains given below trace back to one sample, sequenced in a study of cytomegalovirus exposure and HLA in healthy donors. The protocol was immunoSEQ multiplex PCR, while the TCRdb copy is restricted to in-frame clones and leaves out a portion. The table includes some 45,000 clones, approximately 90% detected once. Specimen: PBMCs. The receptors stem from a man aged 18-30 years in good health and CMV-seronegative.

The CDR3 loop reads CASSSLSGASLYEQYF. In DNA, the CDR3 is TGTGCCAGCAGCTCGCTTTCCGGAGCGTCTCTCTACGAGCAGTACTTC. The V and J genes are TRBV7-8 and TRBJ2-7, with D uncertain. Germline CDR1 SGHVS, CDR2 FQNEAQ. This CDR3 is built from 16 residues. The germline V and J ends were trimmed by 4 bases and 3 bases, with 19 bases remaining between them. The full variable domain, completed using reference TRBV7-8 and TRBJ2-7, is GAGVSQSPRYKVAKRGQDVALRCDPISGHVSLFWYQQALGQGPEFLTYFQNEAQLDKSGLPSDRFFAERPEGSVSTLKIQRTQQEDSAVYLCASSSLSGASLYEQYFGPGTRLTVT.

The rearrangement uses TRBV25-1 and TRBJ1-1; no clear D gene. V lost 4 bases to trimming and J lost 2 bases, with 11 bases between them. The CDR3 is 14 residues long. Germline V lookup: CDR1 MGHDK, CDR2 SYGVNS. The CDR3 DNA reads as TGTGCCAGCAGTGCAATCGGAGGAAACACTGAAGCTTTCTTT. This codes for CASSAIGGNTEAFF.

The CDR3 DNA sequence: TGCGCCAGCAGCTCTATACAGGGGGCTTACGGGGAGCTGTTTTTT. Its protein is CASSSIQGAYGELFF. This chain links TRBV5-1 with TRBJ2-2, with 9 positions matching TRBD1. Germline values: CDR1 SGHRS, CDR2 YFSETQ. V trimming: 3 bases; J trimming: 7 bases; junction bases outside the gene matches: 7. The CDR3 has 15 amino acids.

The chain joins TRBV11-2 to TRBJ1-1; no reliable D call. Germline-derived CDR1 and CDR2 are SGHAT and FQNNGV. Trimming took off 2 bases at V and 4 bases at J, with 2 bases between the two ends. The CDR3 covers 11 residues. CDR3 DNA: TGTGCCAGCAGCTTACGCACTGAAGCTTTCTTT. Protein: CASSLRTEAFF.

V and J are TRBV29-1 and TRBJ2-1; 10 positions match TRBD2. The V segment lost 5 bases and the J segment 4 bases; nucleotides outside the gene matches: 5. The CDR3 length is 14 residues. Germline CDR1 and CDR2: SQVTM and ANQGSEA. CDR3 residues: CSVSGTSVYNEQFF. The CDR3 DNA sequence: TGCAGCGTTTCCGGGACTAGCGTATACAATGAGCAGTTCTTC.

V and J are TRBV9 and TRBJ2-5; 12 positions agree with TRBD2. Germline V gives CDR1 SGDLS, CDR2 YYNGEE. The CDR3 has 17 residues. V shed 0 bases and J 3 bases; nucleotides not matched to a gene: 6. The CDR3 here is CASSVGGLAGIKETQYF. In DNA, the CDR3 is TGTGCCAGCAGCGTAGGCGGACTAGCGGGAATTAAAGAGACCCAGTACTTC.

In DNA form, the CDR3 reads TGCGCCAGCAGCTTCCGAGGGTCCCAAGAGACCCAGTACTTC. This encodes CASSFRGSQETQYF. This chain uses TRBV5-1 with TRBJ2-5; D possibly corresponds to TRBD2 (5 bases). The CDR3 loop spans 14 amino acids. Trimming shortened V by 2 bases and J by 1 base, and 9 bases separated the two germline ends. Germline lookup yields CDR1 SGHRS and CDR2 YFSETQ. Complete variable domain (other parts from reference TRBV5-1 and TRBJ2-5): KAGVTQTPRYLIKTRGQQVTLSCSPISGHRSVSWYQQTPGQGLQFLFEYFSETQRNKGNFPGRFSGRQFSNSRSEMNVSTLELGDSALYLCASSFRGSQETQYFGPGTRLLVL.

The rearrangement links TRBV5-1 to TRBJ2-5, with TRBD1 matching 9 bases. V was clipped by 3 bases and J by 4 bases; unmatched bases: 1. Germline V lookup: CDR1 SGHRS, CDR2 YFSETQ. This CDR3 is built from 13 residues. CDR3 sequence: CASSSGQGETQYF. Here the CDR3 DNA reads TGCGCCAGCAGCTCGGGACAGGGAGAGACCCAGTACTTC.

In its sample, this clone was seen once. V usage is TRBV9 and J usage is TRBJ2-1, with D perhaps matching TRBD2 (6 bases). The germline gives CDR1 SGDLS, CDR2 YYNGEE. V was clipped by 3 bases and J by 13 bases, with 14 bases between them. The CDR3 contains 12 residues. This CDR3 reads CASSAPRRDQFF. DNA for the CDR3: TGTGCCAGCAGCGCCCCCCGGCGGGATCAGTTCTTC.

The chain has TRBV4-1 and TRBJ1-5; D might be TRBD1 (6 bases). The V gene's germline CDR1 is MGHRA and CDR2 YSYEKL. The CDR3 contains 15 residues. The V gene lost 0 bases and the J gene lost 7 bases, with 13 bases spanning the gap. The CDR3: CASSQDGTFGQPQHF. The CDR3 nucleotides read TGCGCCAGCAGCCAAGATGGGACATTCGGGCAGCCCCAGCATTTT.

This clone was counted a single time. The gene calls are TRBV7-8 and TRBJ2-5; possibly TRBD2 for D (6 bases). Trimming removed 5 bases from V and 1 base from J, with 11 bases in between. The CDR3 is 14 amino acids. The V gene's germline CDR1 is SGHVS and CDR2 FQNEAQ. DNA for the CDR3: TGTGCCAGCAGCCAAGCCGGGGGCCAAGAGACCCAGTACTTC. Protein: CASSQAGGQETQYF.

The V call is TRBV4-3, the J call TRBJ1-4, with D uncertain. CDR3 size: 16 residues. Germline loops: CDR1 LGHNA, CDR2 YSLEER. V gave up 0 bases and J gave up 7 bases, with 15 bases separating them. The CDR3 DNA is TGCGCCAGCAGCCAAGAACCAGGCGGGTTGGTTGAAAAACTGTTTTTT. Its translation: CASSQEPGGLVEKLFF.

This sequence joins TRBV9 and TRBJ2-5; TRBD2 aligns across 10 bases. Trimming at V came to 4 bases and at J to 1 base, leaving 10 bases not matched to a gene. The CDR3 consists of 17 residues. From germline, CDR1 is SGDLS and CDR2 YYNGEE. CDR3 nucleotide sequence: TGTGCCAGCAGCCAAGTTTTCACTAGCGGGGTCCAAGAGACCCAGTACTTC. This codes for CASSQVFTSGVQETQYF.

This chain joins TRBV7-2 and TRBJ2-2, with 9 bases that match TRBD1. V was pared by 5 bases and J by 6 bases, with 10 bases of the junction left unmatched. The CDR3 has 16 amino acids. The germline V gene encodes CDR1 SGHTA and CDR2 FQGNSA. CDR3 amino acids: CASSKGQGRLPGELFF. CDR3 DNA sequence: TGTGCCAGCAGCAAGGGACAGGGTCGTTTGCCCGGGGAGCTGTTTTTT.

V and J are TRBV27 and TRBJ2-3, with 13 bases fitting TRBD2. CDR1 is MNHEY and CDR2 is SMNVEV in the germline V gene (reference sequence). This CDR3 spans 15 amino acids. The junction had 6 bases not matched to a gene; V was cut back by 5 bases and J by 7 bases. Here the CDR3 reads CASSRGTSGAHTQYF. CDR3 DNA: TGTGCCAGCAGTAGAGGGACTAGCGGGGCACATACGCAGTATTTT.

CDR3 sequence (DNA): TGTGCCAGCAGCAAAGCTAGGTGGTACCTCGAGCGGTTCTTC. Protein product: CASSKARWYLERFF. This rearrangement joins TRBV21-1 to TRBJ2-1; TRBD2, as called in the table, went unchecked against the DNA. TRBV21-1 is tagged as a pseudogene. The CDR3 spans 14 residues.

The sample holds one count of this clone. The chain employs TRBV28 and TRBJ1-1; 7 bases are shared with TRBD1. V was clipped by 8 bases and J by 0 bases; unmatched bases: 3. The CDR3 has 13 amino acids. CDR1 is MDHEN and CDR2 is SYDVKM in the germline V gene. The CDR3 loop reads CASATGVNTEAFF. CDR3 in DNA: TGTGCCAGCGCTACAGGGGTGAACACTGAAGCTTTCTTT.

V gene TRBV5-1 combines with J gene TRBJ2-7; tentatively, D is TRBD2 (6 bases). There are 14 residues in the CDR3. Trimming stripped 0 bases from V and 5 bases from J, with 12 bases between. The germline CDR1 and CDR2 sequences are SGHRS and YFSETQ. CDR3 in DNA: TGCGCCAGCAGCTTGGCACTAGCTTCCAACGAGCAGTACTTC. Translated: CASSLALASNEQYF.